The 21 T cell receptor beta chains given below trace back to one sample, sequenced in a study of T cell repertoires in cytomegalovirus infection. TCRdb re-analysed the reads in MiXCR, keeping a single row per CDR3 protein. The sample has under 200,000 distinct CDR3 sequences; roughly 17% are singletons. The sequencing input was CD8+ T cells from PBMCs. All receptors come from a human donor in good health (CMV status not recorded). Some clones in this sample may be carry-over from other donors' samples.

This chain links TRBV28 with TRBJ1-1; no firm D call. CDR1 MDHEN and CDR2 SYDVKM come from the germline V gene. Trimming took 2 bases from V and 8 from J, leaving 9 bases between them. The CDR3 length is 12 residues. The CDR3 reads CASSLRNREAFF. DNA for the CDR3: TGTGCCAGCAGTTTAAGGAACCGGGAAGCTTTCTTT.

The CDR3 loop is CASSYRGPEAFF. The DNA for the CDR3 is TGTGCCAGCAGTTACAGGGGACCTGAAGCTTTCTTT. This sequence joins TRBV28 and TRBJ1-1; the match to TRBD1 covers 7 bases. This CDR3 has 12 amino acids. CDR1 is MDHEN and CDR2 is SYDVKM in the germline V gene. J gave up 6 bases and V 4 bases, and 2 bases lay outside the gene matches.

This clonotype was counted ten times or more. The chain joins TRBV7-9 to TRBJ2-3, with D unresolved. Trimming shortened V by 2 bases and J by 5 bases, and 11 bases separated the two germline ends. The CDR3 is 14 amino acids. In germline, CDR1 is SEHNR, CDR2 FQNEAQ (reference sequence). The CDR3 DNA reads TGTGCCAGCAGCTTATCCCCTGCGGAAGATACGCAGTATTTT. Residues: CASSLSPAEDTQYF.

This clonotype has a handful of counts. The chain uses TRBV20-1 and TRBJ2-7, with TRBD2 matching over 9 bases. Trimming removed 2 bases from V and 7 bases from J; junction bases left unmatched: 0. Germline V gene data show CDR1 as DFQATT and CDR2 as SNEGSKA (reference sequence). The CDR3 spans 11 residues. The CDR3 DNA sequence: TGCAGTGCTAGAAGCGGGAGGGAGCAGTACTTC. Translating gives CSARSGREQYF.

This CDR3 reads CASSLEQGGLIEQYF. CDR3 nucleotide sequence: TGTGCCAGCAGCTTAGAGCAGGGGGGACTGATCGAGCAGTACTTC. The rearrangement uses TRBV7-6 and TRBJ2-7; possible D gene TRBD1, 7 bases. With 1 base removed from V and 6 bases from J, the gap between germline ends came to 16 bases. The CDR3 consists of 15 residues. CDR1 is SGHVS, CDR2 FNYEAQ, per germline.

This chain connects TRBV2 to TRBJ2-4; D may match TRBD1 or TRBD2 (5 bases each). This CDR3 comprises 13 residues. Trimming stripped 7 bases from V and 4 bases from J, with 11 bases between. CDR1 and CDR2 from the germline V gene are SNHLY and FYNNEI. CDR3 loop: CASKGTEKNIQYF. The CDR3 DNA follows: TGTGCCAGCAAAGGGACGGAGAAAAACATTCAGTACTTC.

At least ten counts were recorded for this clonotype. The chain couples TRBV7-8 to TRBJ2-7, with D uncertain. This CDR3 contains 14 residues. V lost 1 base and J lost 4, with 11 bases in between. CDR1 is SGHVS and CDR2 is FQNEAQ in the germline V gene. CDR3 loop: CASSLDVGIYEQYF. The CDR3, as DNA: TGTGCCAGCAGCTTAGACGTCGGCATTTACGAGCAGTACTTC.

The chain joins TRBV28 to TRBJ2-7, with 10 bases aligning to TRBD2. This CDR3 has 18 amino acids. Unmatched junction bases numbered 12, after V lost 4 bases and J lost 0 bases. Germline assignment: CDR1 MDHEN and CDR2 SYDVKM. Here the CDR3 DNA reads TGTGCCAGCAGTTCCAACATTCTAGCGGGGGCCCCCTCCTACGAGCAGTACTTC. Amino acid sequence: CASSSNILAGAPSYEQYF.

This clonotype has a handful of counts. The CDR3 DNA is TGCAGTGCTGGGAGGCGGGGGCCTTCCTACGAGCAGTACTTC. Protein sequence: CSAGRRGPSYEQYF. This sequence joins TRBV20-1 and TRBJ2-7; the D gene is possibly TRBD2 (7 bases). V was trimmed by 5 bases and J by 1 base, leaving 15 bases between them. The CDR3 length is 14 residues. Germline V lookup: CDR1 DFQATT, CDR2 SNEGSKA (reference sequence).

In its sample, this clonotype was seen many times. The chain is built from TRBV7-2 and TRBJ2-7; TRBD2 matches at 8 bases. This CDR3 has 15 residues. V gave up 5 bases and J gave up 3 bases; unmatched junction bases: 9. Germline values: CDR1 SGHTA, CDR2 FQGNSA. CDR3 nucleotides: TGTGCCAGCAGCCCCCTTTCGGGAGGGATCTACGAGCAGTACTTC. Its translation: CASSPLSGGIYEQYF.

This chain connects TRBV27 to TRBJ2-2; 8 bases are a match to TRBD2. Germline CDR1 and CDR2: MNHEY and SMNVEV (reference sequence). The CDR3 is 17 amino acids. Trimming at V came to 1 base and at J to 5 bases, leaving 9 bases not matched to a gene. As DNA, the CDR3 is TGTGCCAGCAGTTTATTGGGAGCGGGAGTAGATACCGGGGAGCTGTTTTTT. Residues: CASSLLGAGVDTGELFF.

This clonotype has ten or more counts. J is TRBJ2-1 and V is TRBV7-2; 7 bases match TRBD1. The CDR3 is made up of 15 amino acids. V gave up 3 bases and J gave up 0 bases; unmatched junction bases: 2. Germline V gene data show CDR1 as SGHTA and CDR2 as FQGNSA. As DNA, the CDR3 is TGTGCCAGCAGCTTTAGGGACAGCTCCTACAATGAGCAGTTCTTC. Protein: CASSFRDSSYNEQFF.

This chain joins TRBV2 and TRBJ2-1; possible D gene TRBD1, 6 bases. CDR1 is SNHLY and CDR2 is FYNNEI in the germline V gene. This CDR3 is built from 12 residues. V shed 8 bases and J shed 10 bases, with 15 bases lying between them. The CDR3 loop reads CASGDTSEEQFF. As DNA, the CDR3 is TGTGCCAGCGGGGACACTTCGGAAGAGCAGTTCTTC.

The CDR3 region has the DNA TGTGCCAGCAGCCCTGGACTACTACGTTGGGAGCAGTACTTC. Amino acid sequence: CASSPGLLRWEQYF. This sequence joins TRBV9 and TRBJ2-7, with D possibly matching TRBD2 (6 bases). V dropped 4 bases and J dropped 7 bases, with 18 bases sitting between them. Per germline, CDR1 SGDLS and CDR2 YYNGEE. This CDR3 is 14 amino acids long.

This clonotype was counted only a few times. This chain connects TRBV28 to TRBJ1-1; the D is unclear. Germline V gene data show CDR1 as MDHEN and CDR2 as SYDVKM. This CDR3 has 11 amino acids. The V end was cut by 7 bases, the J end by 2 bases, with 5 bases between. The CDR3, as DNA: TGTGCCAGCAATGATAACACTGAAGCTTTCTTT. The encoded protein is CASNDNTEAFF.

CDR3: CASSITGNGNTEAFF. In DNA, the CDR3 is TGTGCCAGTAGTATTACAGGGAATGGGAACACTGAAGCTTTCTTT. The V gene is TRBV19, the J gene TRBJ1-1; perhaps TRBD1 as D (6 bases). The CDR3 has 15 amino acids. The germline V and J ends were trimmed by 3 bases and 1 base, with 12 bases remaining between them. Germline CDR1 LNHDA, CDR2 SQIVND (reference sequence).

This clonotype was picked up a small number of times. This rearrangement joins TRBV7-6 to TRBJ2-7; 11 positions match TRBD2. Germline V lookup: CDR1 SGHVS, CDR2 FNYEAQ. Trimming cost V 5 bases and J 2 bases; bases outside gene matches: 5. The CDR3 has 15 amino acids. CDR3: CASSAPGLAAYEQYF. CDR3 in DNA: TGTGCCAGCAGCGCCCCGGGACTAGCGGCCTACGAGCAGTACTTC.

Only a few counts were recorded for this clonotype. CDR3 residues: CASSTRAGGPVGQFF. The CDR3 region has the DNA TGTGCCAGCAGCACCCGAGCGGGAGGGCCGGTTGGGCAGTTCTTC. This sequence joins TRBV7-9 and TRBJ2-1; 10 nucleotides line up with TRBD2. J gave up 12 bases and V 5 bases, and 13 bases lay outside the gene matches. Germline assignment: CDR1 SEHNR and CDR2 FQNEAQ (reference sequence). There are 15 residues in the CDR3.

CDR3: CASSPRRGGDTEAFF. The CDR3 DNA reads TGTGCCAGCAGCCCCCGGCGAGGGGGAGACACTGAAGCTTTCTTT. This chain connects TRBV7-3 to TRBJ1-1; D is possibly TRBD1 (6 bases). The V end lost 5 bases, the J end lost 3 bases, and 16 bases lay between the germline ends. Germline CDR1 SGHTA, CDR2 FQGTGA. The CDR3 runs to 15 residues.

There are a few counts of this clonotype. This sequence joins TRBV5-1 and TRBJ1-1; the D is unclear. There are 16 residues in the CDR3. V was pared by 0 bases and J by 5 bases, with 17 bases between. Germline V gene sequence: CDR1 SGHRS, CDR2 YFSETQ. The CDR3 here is CASSLGPPEVRTEAFF. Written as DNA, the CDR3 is TGCGCCAGCAGCTTGGGCCCTCCGGAGGTGAGGACTGAAGCTTTCTTT.

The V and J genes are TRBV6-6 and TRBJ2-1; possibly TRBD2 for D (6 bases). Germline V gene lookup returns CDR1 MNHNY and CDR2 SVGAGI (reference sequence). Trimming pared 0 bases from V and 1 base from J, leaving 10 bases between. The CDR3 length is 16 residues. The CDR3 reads CASSYSKRASYNEQFF. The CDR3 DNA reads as TGTGCCAGCAGTTACTCGAAGCGGGCGTCCTACAATGAGCAGTTCTTC.